This is a list of T cell receptor beta chains from one sample in a study of T-cell reconstitution after alpha-beta-depleted transplantation in children. TCRdb called the PCR reads again in MiXCR, with one record for every CDR3 protein. The profile shows about a million distinct CDR3 sequences, about 26% of them singletons. The sample consisted of PBMCs, mostly from graft donor cells, taken 360 days after TCRalphabeta/CD19-depleted stem cell transplant. Receptors originate from a boy younger than two who had a stem cell transplant for SCID, so the T cells may come from the graft donor. CDR3s include the opening cysteine and the closing phenylalanine or tryptophan. The D gene is left open where the match is weak. Expanded clones get a size class; other rows say once, few or many, or leave the size out.

>TRBV12-3/TRBV12-4|NA|TRBJ2-2|NA
CASSFYGSGETGELFF
TGTGCCAGCAGTTTTTATGGCTCAGGGGAAACCGGGGAGCTGTTTTTT
>TRBV20-1|few|TRBJ1-4|NA
CSARDPGRSEKLFF
TGCAGTGCTAGAGACCCCGGACGGAGTGAAAAACTGTTTTTT
>TRBV4-2|NA|TRBJ2-5|TRBD2
CASSHGLAGDQETQYF
TGTGCCAGCAGCCACGGACTAGCGGGGGACCAAGAGACCCAGTACTTC
>TRBV20-1|NA|TRBJ2-7|TRBD1
CSAITGALYEQYF
TGCAGTGCTATTACAGGGGCCCTATACGAGCAGTACTTC
>TRBV5-1|NA|TRBJ2-3|NA
CASSQSPARDTQYF
TGCGCCAGCAGCCAGAGCCCGGCACGAGATACGCAGTATTTT
>TRBV12-3/TRBV12-4|NA|TRBJ2-3|TRBD2
CASSRPGLAGGVSTDTQYF
TGTGCCAGCAGCCGCCCCGGACTAGCGGGGGGGGTTAGCACAGATACGCAGTATTTT
>TRBV10-3|NA|TRBJ2-3|TRBD2
CAIILAGGMIDYTDTQYF
TGTGCCATTATACTAGCGGGGGGGATGATCGATTATACAGATACGCAGTATTTT
>TRBV12-3/TRBV12-4|NA|TRBJ2-7|TRBD1
CASSLTQGANEQYF
TGTGCCAGCAGTTTAACACAGGGGGCTAACGAGCAGTACTTC
>TRBV24-1|NA|TRBJ2-7|NA
CATSDPQGYEQYF
TGTGCCACCAGTGATCCTCAGGGTTACGAGCAGTACTTC
>TRBV29-1|few|TRBJ2-1|NA
CSVDRTAYNEQFF
TGCAGCGTTGATCGGACAGCCTACAATGAGCAGTTCTTC
>TRBV29-1|few|TRBJ2-5|NA
CSVARGPSETQYF
TGCAGCGTTGCCCGGGGCCCTTCAGAGACCCAGTACTTC
>TRBV4-1|NA|TRBJ1-2|TRBD1
CASSQDIGRGAYGYTF
TGCGCCAGCAGCCAAGATATCGGCAGGGGGGCCTATGGCTACACCTTC
>TRBV9|NA|TRBJ1-1|NA
CASSPKTWRGTEAFF
TGTGCCAGCAGCCCCAAAACCTGGCGGGGGACTGAAGCTTTCTTT
>TRBV12-3/TRBV12-4|NA|TRBJ1-1|NA
CASTRAGFNTEAFF
TGTGCCAGCACCCGGGCGGGCTTTAACACTGAAGCTTTCTTT
>TRBV20-1|NA|TRBJ2-1|NA
CSARDSYSAKNEQFF
TGCAGTGCTAGAGATAGTTACAGCGCAAAAAATGAGCAGTTCTTC
>TRBV9|few|TRBJ1-1|TRBD1
CASSGTDRVNTEAFF
TGTGCCAGCAGCGGGACGGACAGGGTGAACACTGAAGCTTTCTTT
>TRBV12-5|few|TRBJ1-1|NA
CASGLSDSYTEAFF
TGTGCTAGTGGTTTGTCAGACAGTTACACTGAAGCTTTCTTT
>TRBV10-2|few|TRBJ2-5|NA
CASSESGGQSEEETQYF
TGCGCCAGCAGTGAGTCCGGGGGACAGAGCGAAGAAGAGACCCAGTACTTC
>TRBV7-8|few|TRBJ2-2|TRBD2
CASSLGLAGVDTGELFF
TGTGCCAGCAGCCTCGGACTAGCGGGGGTTGACACCGGGGAGCTGTTTTTT
>TRBV3-1|NA|TRBJ2-5|NA
CASSQGRVASPQETQYF
TGTGCCAGCAGCCAAGGGCGGGTAGCAAGCCCCCAAGAGACCCAGTACTTC
>TRBV4-3|NA|TRBJ1-1|NA
CASSQEWNTEAFF
TGCGCCAGCAGCCAAGAATGGAACACTGAAGCTTTCTTT
>TRBV28|many|TRBJ2-7|NA
CASGSYEQYF
TGTGCCAGCGGCTCCTACGAGCAGTACTTC
>TRBV18|NA|TRBJ1-2|NA
CASSPFTARGHPDSYGYTF
TGTGCCAGCTCACCATTTACAGCCCGCGGGCACCCCGATTCCTATGGCTACACCTTC
>TRBV28|NA|TRBJ1-6|TRBD1
CASTGGRGTLSPLHF
TGTGCCAGCACAGGGGGGAGGGGAACCCTTTCACCCCTCCACTTT
>TRBV7-2|NA|TRBJ1-1|NA
CASSLNVAFF
TGTGCCAGCAGCTTAAATGTGGCTTTCTTT
>TRBV29-1|few|TRBJ2-7|NA
CSVDSLGYEQYF
TGCAGCGTTGATAGCCTTGGGTACGAGCAGTACTTC
>TRBV6-5|NA|TRBJ1-1|NA
CASSSPRGMDTEAFF
TGTGCCAGCAGTTCGCCCAGGGGCATGGACACTGAAGCTTTCTTT
>TRBV20-1|few|TRBJ2-1|NA
CSASQEYDNEQFF
TGCAGTGCTAGCCAAGAATACGACAATGAGCAGTTCTTC
>TRBV29-1|few|TRBJ2-2|NA
CSVEEGIWGKLFF
TGCAGCGTTGAAGAGGGGATTTGGGGGAAGCTGTTTTTT
>TRBV5-6|few|TRBJ1-1|NA
CASSRDWVEAFF
TGTGCCAGCAGCCGGGACTGGGTTGAAGCTTTCTTT
>TRBV12-5|NA|TRBJ1-5|TRBD1
CASGVRGTGNQPQHF
TGTGCTAGTGGCGTTCGAGGGACAGGCAATCAGCCCCAGCATTTT
>TRBV20-1|many|TRBJ2-5|NA
CSAMSRRGREETQYF
TGCAGTGCTATGAGCCGTCGGGGGCGGGAGGAGACCCAGTACTTC
>TRBV12-3/TRBV12-4|NA|TRBJ1-5|NA
CASSLSSGGNQPQHF
TGTGCCAGCAGTTTATCTTCGGGAGGCAATCAGCCCCAGCATTTT
>TRBV5-1|NA|TRBJ2-4|TRBD2
CASSLGLAGAWENIQYF
TGCGCCAGCAGCTTGGGGCTAGCGGGGGCCTGGGAAAACATTCAGTACTTC
>TRBV7-2|NA|TRBJ2-5|NA
CASSGGARTQYF
TGTGCCAGCAGCGGGGGGGCCAGGACCCAGTACTTC
>TRBV5-1|few|TRBJ2-1|NA
CASSLYSWNEQFF
TGCGCCAGCAGCTTGTACAGCTGGAATGAGCAGTTCTTC
>TRBV29-1|few|TRBJ2-7|NA
CSVGEMGIAYEQYF
TGCAGCGTTGGCGAAATGGGGATCGCCTACGAGCAGTACTTC
>TRBV5-1|NA|TRBJ1-4|NA
CASGRVGVNEKLFF
TGCGCCAGCGGCAGGGTCGGGGTAAATGAAAAACTGTTTTTT
>TRBV10-3|NA|TRBJ1-3|NA
CAIEVGTTIYF
TGTGCCATCGAAGTAGGAACGACCATATATTTT
>TRBV11-2|NA|TRBJ1-2|TRBD1
CASSLASQGAAGYTF
TGTGCCAGCAGCTTAGCTTCGCAGGGGGCAGCTGGCTACACCTTC
>TRBV18|NA|TRBJ2-5|NA
CASSPGLPLYF
TGTGCCAGCTCACCTGGACTCCCGCTGTACTTC
>TRBV10-3|NA|TRBJ1-4|NA
CAISDHGGKNEKLFF
TGTGCCATCAGTGATCATGGGGGCAAAAATGAAAAACTGTTTTTT
>TRBV11-1|few|TRBJ2-6|TRBD1
CASSLFLRTGILSGANVLTF
TGTGCCAGCAGCTTATTTTTAAGGACAGGAATCCTCTCTGGGGCCAACGTCCTGACTTTC
>TRBV12-3/TRBV12-4|NA|TRBJ1-2|NA
CASSFLDGRYGYTF
TGTGCCAGCAGTTTCCTCGACGGACGATATGGCTACACCTTC
>TRBV7-2|NA|TRBJ2-3|TRBD2
CASSLVRTSGGNPQYF
TGTGCCAGCAGCTTAGTGAGGACTAGCGGGGGGAATCCGCAGTATTTT
>TRBV20-1|NA|TRBJ2-7|NA
CSARKQGFYEQYF
TGCAGTGCTAGGAAACAGGGATTTTACGAGCAGTACTTC
>TRBV7-9|NA|TRBJ2-1|NA
CASSFPGAGRSYNEQFF
TGTGCCAGCAGCTTTCCAGGGGCGGGTAGGTCCTACAATGAGCAGTTCTTC
>TRBV12-3/TRBV12-4|NA|TRBJ2-1|NA
CATMGSTSYNEQFF
TGTGCCACTATGGGGTCCACCTCCTACAATGAGCAGTTCTTC
>TRBV4-1|once|TRBJ1-2|NA
CASSQAVGYGYTF
TGCGCCAGCAGCCAGGCCGTAGGATATGGCTACACCTTC
>TRBV5-1|NA|TRBJ1-3|NA
CASSHGLSGNTIYF
TGCGCCAGCAGCCACGGACTGTCAGGAAACACCATATATTTT
>TRBV2|few|TRBJ2-5|NA
CASSDPGRRETQYF
TGTGCCAGCAGTGATCCGGGCCGACGGGAGACCCAGTACTTC
>TRBV20-1|NA|TRBJ2-1|TRBD1
CSARGPGGTGGNEQFF
TGCAGTGCTAGAGGCCCCGGGGGGACAGGGGGGAATGAGCAGTTCTTC
>TRBV29-1|NA|TRBJ2-1|TRBD1
CSVMGDRVYNEQFF
TGCAGCGTTATGGGAGACAGGGTCTACAATGAGCAGTTCTTC
>TRBV19|NA|TRBJ1-5|NA
CASSNIYNQPQHF
TGTGCCAGTAGTAATATCTACAATCAGCCCCAGCATTTT
>TRBV6-5|NA|TRBJ2-1|TRBD2
CASSYSRTSGYNEQFF
TGTGCCAGCAGTTACTCGCGGACTAGCGGCTACAATGAGCAGTTCTTC
>TRBV5-1|few|TRBJ1-1|TRBD1
CASSTSGGDEAFF
TGCGCCAGCAGCACCTCAGGGGGCGATGAAGCTTTCTTT
>TRBV5-1|NA|TRBJ1-2|TRBD1
CASSLDPGQNYGYTF
TGCGCCAGCAGCTTAGACCCGGGACAGAACTATGGCTACACCTTC
>TRBV2|NA|TRBJ2-5|TRBD2
CASSAREWQETQYF
TGTGCCAGCAGTGCGCGGGAGTGGCAAGAGACCCAGTACTTC